The 25 T cell receptor beta chains in this list originate from one sample, sequenced in a study of cytomegalovirus exposure and HLA in healthy donors. The PCR made use of 60 Vbeta and 13 Jbeta primers. TCRdb's table, derived via immunoSEQ multiplex PCR, lists solely in-frame clones and lacks some. The sample consists of some 150,000 clones, roughly 80% of them appearing once. Sample: PBMCs. The receptors here all came from a woman in her thirties or forties in good health and CMV-seropositive.

V and J are TRBV19 and TRBJ1-2; 7 positions match TRBD1. Losses at the gene ends were 5 bases for V and 7 bases for J; bases not matched to a gene: 13. The germline V gene has CDR1 LNHDA and CDR2 SQIVND (reference sequence). The CDR3 consists of 15 residues. CDR3 nucleotide sequence: TGTGCCAGTAGTCCAAGGGGGCAGGTATTGGGTGGCTACACCTTC. Encoded protein: CASSPRGQVLGGYTF.

In DNA form, the CDR3 reads TGTGCCAGCACCCCTAGCGGGGGGGAAGGGGAGACCCAGTACTTC. Protein sequence: CASTPSGGEGETQYF. The V and J genes are TRBV6-5 and TRBJ2-5; 12 positions agree with TRBD2. Germline loops: CDR1 MNHEY, CDR2 SVGAGI. The CDR3 consists of 15 residues. J gave up 5 bases and V 7 bases, and 8 bases lay outside the gene matches.

V usage is TRBV6-1 and J usage is TRBJ1-4, with 10 positions matching TRBD1. Germline CDR1 and CDR2: MNHNS and SASEGT. The CDR3 loop spans 14 amino acids. With V trimmed by 6 bases and J by 7 bases, 5 bases remained unmatched. CDR3 coding DNA: TGTGCCAGCAGGCCGGGACAGGGGATTGAAAAACTGTTTTTT. The encoded protein is CASRPGQGIEKLFF.

The CDR3 DNA reads as TGTGCCAGCAGTCAGGGACAGGGCCCTCAGCCCCAGCATTTT. Its translation is CASSQGQGPQPQHF. V is TRBV6-1 and J is TRBJ1-5; 9 bases fit TRBD1. Germline values: CDR1 MNHNS, CDR2 SASEGT. J lost 6 bases, V lost 5 bases, and 5 bases had no gene match. The CDR3 sequence is 14 residues long.

The chain has TRBV7-9 and TRBJ1-5, with 9 bases fitting TRBD1. CDR1 SEHNR and CDR2 FQNEAQ come from the germline V gene (reference sequence). The CDR3 consists of 14 residues. Unmatched junction bases numbered 5, after V lost 5 bases and J lost 6 bases. CDR3 DNA sequence: TGTGCCAGCAGCCAAGACAGGGGGACTCAGCCCCAGCATTTT. It specifies CASSQDRGTQPQHF. The full variable domain, in which reference TRBV7-9 and TRBJ1-5 provide the parts outside the CDR3, is DTGVSQNPRHKITKRGQNVTFRCDPISEHNRLYWYRQTLGQGPEFLTYFQNEAQLEKSRLLSDRFSAERPKGSFSTLEIQRTEQGDSAMYLCASSQDRGTQPQHFGDGTRLSIL.

This clone was detected only a few times. This chain links TRBV2 with TRBJ1-2; D may be TRBD1 (5 bases). Germline CDR1 reads SNHLY; CDR2 reads FYNNEI. V dropped 4 bases and J dropped 4 bases, with 10 bases sitting between them. This CDR3 has 13 residues. The CDR3 protein is CASSGQGLYGYTF. The CDR3 DNA follows: TGTGCCAGCAGTGGGCAGGGCCTCTATGGCTACACCTTC.

The V call is TRBV11-2, the J call TRBJ2-1, with D possibly matching TRBD1 (5 bases). The CDR3 consists of 15 residues. Germline CDR1 and CDR2: SGHAT and FQNNGV. Trimming took 1 base from V and 8 from J, leaving 15 bases between them. The CDR3 coding sequence is TGTGCCAGCAGCTTAGGTCAGGGAAGGTTGTATGAGCAGTTCTTC. It encodes CASSLGQGRLYEQFF.

V and J are TRBV19 and TRBJ2-3; D perhaps matches TRBD1 (5 bases). Per germline, CDR1 LNHDA and CDR2 SQIVND (reference sequence). There are 12 residues in the CDR3. V was cut by 4 bases and J by 7 bases, with 9 bases left in between. In DNA, the CDR3 is TGTGCCAGTAGTACAGGGTCACATACGCAGTATTTT. Its protein is CASSTGSHTQYF.

This clone was detected only a few times. V gene TRBV5-1 combines with J gene TRBJ2-2, with 8 positions matching TRBD1. Per germline, CDR1 SGHRS and CDR2 YFSETQ. V lost 0 bases to trimming and J lost 0 bases; unmatched junction nucleotides: 7. The CDR3 sequence is 18 residues long. CDR3 coding DNA: TGCGCCAGCAGCTTGGTTCCAGGGGGCGAAGCGAACACCGGGGAGCTGTTTTTT. Its translation: CASSLVPGGEANTGELFF.

The chain links TRBV7-2 to TRBJ2-7, with D possibly matching TRBD2 (7 bases). Trimming stripped 2 bases from V and 5 bases from J, with 16 bases between. This CDR3 contains 15 residues. Per the germline V gene, CDR1 is SGHTA and CDR2 is FQGNSA. The CDR3 DNA sequence: TGTGCCAGCAGCTTAACGTTCGCGGGGGCCCACGAGCAGTACTTC. Translating it yields CASSLTFAGAHEQYF.

The V and J genes are TRBV2 and TRBJ2-1; 14 nucleotides agree with TRBD2. This CDR3 comprises 15 residues. Germline CDR1 and CDR2: SNHLY and FYNNEI. The trim removed 6 bases at V and 5 bases at J, leaving 3 bases unmatched. The CDR3 is CASRGLAGDDNEQFF. The CDR3 DNA reads as TGTGCCAGCAGGGGACTAGCGGGGGATGACAATGAGCAGTTCTTC.

V is TRBV6-7 and J is TRBJ2-3; 7 nucleotides agree with TRBD2. TRBV6-7 belongs to the ORF category, with a function that is uncertain. This CDR3 region has 18 residues. V shed 0 bases, J shed 5 bases, and the junction held 14 bases outside the gene matches. Here the CDR3 reads CASSYSDYPGPGGDTQYF. The CDR3 DNA follows: TGTGCCAGCAGTTACTCCGATTATCCGGGCCCGGGGGGAGATACGCAGTATTTT.

The table lists this clone with a few counts. The genes are TRBV5-1 and TRBJ2-5, with TRBD2 matching over 9 bases. CDR1 is SGHRS and CDR2 is YFSETQ in the germline V gene. This CDR3 has 16 amino acids. Unmatched junction bases numbered 7, after V lost 0 bases and J lost 4 bases. The CDR3 spells CASSLVGGGAIETQYF. CDR3 DNA sequence: TGCGCCAGCAGCTTGGTCGGCGGGGGGGCCATAGAGACCCAGTACTTC.

The chain links TRBV18 to TRBJ2-7, with 8 bases fitting TRBD2. CDR1 is KGHSH and CDR2 is LQKENI in the germline V gene. V was pared by 0 bases and J by 2 bases, with 0 bases of the junction left unmatched. The length of the CDR3 is 14 residues. The DNA of the CDR3 is TGTGCCAGCTCACCACCGGGACTAGCCTACGAGCAGTACTTC. Protein: CASSPPGLAYEQYF.

The chain has TRBV2 and TRBJ1-2; D might be TRBD1 (5 bases). The germline V gene encodes CDR1 SNHLY and CDR2 FYNNEI. The ends were cut back, 7 bases at V and 4 bases at J, with 7 bases in the middle. There are 11 residues in the CDR3. The CDR3 DNA reads TGTGCCAGCATTGACAGCTATGGCTACACCTTC. Translating it yields CASIDSYGYTF.

This chain connects TRBV7-9 to TRBJ2-7; perhaps TRBD1 as D (6 bases). The CDR3 consists of 17 residues. The V end lost 4 bases, the J end lost 0 bases, and 19 bases lay between the germline ends. Germline CDR1 reads SEHNR; CDR2 reads FQNEAQ (reference sequence). The CDR3 DNA reads as TGTGCCAGCAGCTCCTTATATTCAGGGGAACGCTCCTACGAGCAGTACTTC. Encoded protein: CASSSLYSGERSYEQYF.

The V call is TRBV6-1, the J call TRBJ2-2; D may be TRBD1 (6 bases). CDR3 length: 15 residues. V was cut by 6 bases and J by 1 base, with 12 bases left in between. CDR1 is MNHNS and CDR2 is SASEGT in the germline V gene. CDR3 residues: CASRKGVGNTGELFF. The DNA of the CDR3 is TGTGCCAGCAGGAAGGGGGTGGGGAACACCGGGGAGCTGTTTTTT.

The chain joins TRBV4-1 to TRBJ1-2, with 10 nucleotides matching TRBD1. The trim removed 1 base at V and 5 bases at J, leaving 10 bases unmatched. The germline V gene has CDR1 MGHRA and CDR2 YSYEKL. The CDR3 spans 17 residues. CDR3 DNA: TGCGCCAGCAGCCAAGCGGGGTTCCCGGGACAGGGGTATGGCTACACCTTC. Protein product: CASSQAGFPGQGYGYTF.

The chain is built from TRBV6-5 and TRBJ2-7; maybe TRBD2 (6 bases). The ends were cut back, 8 bases at V and 3 bases at J, with 14 bases in the middle. The CDR3 runs to 13 residues. From germline, CDR1 is MNHEY and CDR2 SVGAGI. The CDR3 sequence: CASSSAGYYEQYF. DNA of the CDR3: TGTGCCAGCTCGTCAGCGGGCTACTACGAGCAGTACTTC.

This clone was counted a few times. The chain uses TRBV28 and TRBJ2-2; tentatively, D is TRBD2 (6 bases). The CDR3 length is 14 residues. Germline V gene lookup returns CDR1 MDHEN and CDR2 SYDVKM. V lost 7 bases to trimming and J lost 7 bases, with 16 bases between them. The CDR3 coding sequence is TGTGCCAGCACCCGCAAAGTCGGGAGCGGGGAGCTGTTTTTT. Its translation is CASTRKVGSGELFF.

The V call is TRBV7-9, the J call TRBJ1-1; D may be TRBD1 (6 bases). From germline, CDR1 is SEHNR and CDR2 FQNEAQ (reference sequence). This CDR3 comprises 14 residues. Deletions cut 0 bases from V and 6 bases from J, with 11 bases between. The CDR3 region is CASSLAGGTAEAFF. CDR3 coding DNA: TGTGCCAGCAGCTTAGCAGGGGGAACCGCTGAAGCTTTCTTT.

The genes are TRBV11-2 and TRBJ1-3; TRBD1 is a possible D gene (5 bases). CDR1 SGHAT and CDR2 FQNNGV come from the germline V gene. CDR3 length: 16 residues. V was trimmed by 1 base and J by 4 bases, leaving 14 bases between them. This CDR3 reads CASSLGRGQKGNTIYF. CDR3 nucleotides: TGTGCCAGCAGCTTAGGAAGAGGACAAAAAGGAAACACCATATATTTT.

A word on this clone: One end of the junction is discordant with germline, which a read error may explain. The J gene is TRBJ1-2, the V gene TRBV18, with no clear D. This CDR3 spans 13 amino acids. Looked up from germline, CDR1 is KGHSH and CDR2 is LQKENI. The CDR3 loop reads CASSLNRNLFDGF. The DNA for the CDR3 is TGTGCCAGCTCATTAAACAGAAATCTCTTCGATGGCTTC.

The chain carries TRBV5-3 and TRBJ1-2; D call uncertain. TRBV5-3 is given ORF status, its function remaining uncertain. Trimming took 4 bases from V and 5 from J, leaving 21 bases between them. This CDR3 contains 16 residues. For the CDR3, the DNA is TGTGCCAGAAGCCGTCAGGCCTGGTATTCTCTTTATGGCTACACCTTC. It yields the protein CARSRQAWYSLYGYTF.

The chain joins TRBV5-1 to TRBJ1-5, with D perhaps TRBD1 (6 bases). The germline gives CDR1 SGHRS, CDR2 YFSETQ. The V gene lost 4 bases and the J gene lost 3 bases, with 11 bases spanning the gap. This CDR3 contains 14 residues. This chain's CDR3 is CASSTGQHNQPQHF. As DNA, the CDR3 is TGCGCCAGCAGCACCGGACAGCACAATCAGCCCCAGCATTTT.